The clone carrying this T cell receptor beta chain has just one count. Profiling relied on immunoSEQ multiplex PCR, and the TCRdb table lists in-frame clones only, not all of them. The table shows 250,000 to 300,000 clones, with around nine tenths occurring only once. The germline CDR1 and CDR2 sequences are SGHTS and YDEGEE. CDR3 length: 14 amino acids. Trimming removed 4 bases from V and 8 bases from J; junction bases left unmatched: 8. Seattle researchers signed up patients amid active infection and tracked them longitudinally. This sample was taken from a study of blood T cell repertoires in COVID-19.

The chain links TRBV5-8 to TRBJ2-1; 8 bases fit TRBD2. This clonotype was obtained from a woman aged 30 to 39 with COVID-19, enrolled during active disease. Input material: peripheral blood. The CDR3 region is CASSPGTSIDEQFF. Here the CDR3 DNA reads TGTGCCAGCAGCCCCGGGACTAGTATCGATGAGCAGTTCTTC.